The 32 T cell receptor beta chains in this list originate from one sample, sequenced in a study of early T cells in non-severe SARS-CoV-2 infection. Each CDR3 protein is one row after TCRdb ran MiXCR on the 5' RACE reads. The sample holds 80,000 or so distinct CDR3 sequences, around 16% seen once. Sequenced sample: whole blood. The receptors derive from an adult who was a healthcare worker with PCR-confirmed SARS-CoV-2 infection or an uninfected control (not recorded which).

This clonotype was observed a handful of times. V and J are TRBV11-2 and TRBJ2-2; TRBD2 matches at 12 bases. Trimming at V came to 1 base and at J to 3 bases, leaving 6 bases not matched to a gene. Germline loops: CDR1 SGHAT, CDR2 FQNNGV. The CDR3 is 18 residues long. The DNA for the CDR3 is TGTGCCAGCAGCTTAGGACTAGCGGGAGAGGTGGACACCGGGGAGCTGTTTTTT. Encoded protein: CASSLGLAGEVDTGELFF.

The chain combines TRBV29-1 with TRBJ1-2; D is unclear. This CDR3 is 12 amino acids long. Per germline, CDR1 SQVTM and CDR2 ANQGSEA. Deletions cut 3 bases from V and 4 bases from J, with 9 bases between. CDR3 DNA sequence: TGCAGCGTTGAGCAACAGCTCTATGGCTACACCTTC. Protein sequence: CSVEQQLYGYTF.

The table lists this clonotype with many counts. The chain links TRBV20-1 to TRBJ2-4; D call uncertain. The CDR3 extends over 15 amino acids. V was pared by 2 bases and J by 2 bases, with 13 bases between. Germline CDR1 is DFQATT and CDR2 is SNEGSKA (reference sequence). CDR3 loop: CSARNPLSPKNIQYF. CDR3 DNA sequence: TGCAGTGCTAGAAACCCGCTTTCGCCCAAAAACATTCAGTACTTC.

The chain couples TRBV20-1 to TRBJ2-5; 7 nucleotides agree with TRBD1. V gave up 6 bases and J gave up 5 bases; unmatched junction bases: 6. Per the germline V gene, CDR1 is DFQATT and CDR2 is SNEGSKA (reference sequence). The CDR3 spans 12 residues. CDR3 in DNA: TGCAGTGCCAGGCAGGGGGAGGAGACCCAGTACTTC. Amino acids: CSARQGEETQYF.

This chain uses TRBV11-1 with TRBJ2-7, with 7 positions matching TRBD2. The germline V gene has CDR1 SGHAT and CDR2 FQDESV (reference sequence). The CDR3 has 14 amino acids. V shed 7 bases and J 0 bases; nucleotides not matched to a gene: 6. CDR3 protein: CASKRDQASYEQYF. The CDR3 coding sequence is TGTGCCAGCAAGCGGGACCAGGCCTCCTACGAGCAGTACTTC.

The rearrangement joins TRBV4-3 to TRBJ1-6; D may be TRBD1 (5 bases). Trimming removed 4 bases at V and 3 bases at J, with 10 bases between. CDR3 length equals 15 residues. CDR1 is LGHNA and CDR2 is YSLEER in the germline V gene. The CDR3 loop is CASSPGRNYNSPLHF. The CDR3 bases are TGCGCCAGCAGCCCGGGACGGAACTATAATTCACCCCTCCACTTT.

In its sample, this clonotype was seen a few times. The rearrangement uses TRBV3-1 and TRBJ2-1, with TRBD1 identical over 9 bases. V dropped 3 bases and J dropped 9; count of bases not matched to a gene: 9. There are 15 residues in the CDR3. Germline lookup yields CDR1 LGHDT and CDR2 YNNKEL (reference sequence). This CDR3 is CASSQPGQGRGEQFF. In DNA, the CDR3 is TGTGCCAGCAGCCAGCCGGGACAGGGTCGCGGTGAGCAGTTCTTC.

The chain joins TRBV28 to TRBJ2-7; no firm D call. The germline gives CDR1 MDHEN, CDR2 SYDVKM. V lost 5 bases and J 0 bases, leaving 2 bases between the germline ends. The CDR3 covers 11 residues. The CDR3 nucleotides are TGTGCCAGCAGTATCTCCTACGAGCAGTACTTC. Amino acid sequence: CASSISYEQYF.

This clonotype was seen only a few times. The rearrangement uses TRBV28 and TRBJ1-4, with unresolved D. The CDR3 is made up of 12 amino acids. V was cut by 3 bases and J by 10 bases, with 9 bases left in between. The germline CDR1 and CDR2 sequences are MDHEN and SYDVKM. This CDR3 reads CASSFSDGKLFF. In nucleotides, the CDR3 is TGTGCCAGCAGTTTCTCCGATGGAAAACTGTTTTTT. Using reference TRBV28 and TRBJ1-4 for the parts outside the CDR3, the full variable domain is DVKVTQSSRYLVKRTGEKVFLECVQDMDHENMFWYRQDPGLGLRLIYFSYDVKMKEKGDIPEGYSVSREKKERFSLILESASTNQTSMYLCASSFSDGKLFFGSGTQLSVL.

CDR3 protein: CASSDGDSNQPQHF. In nucleotides, the CDR3 is TGTGCCAGCAGCGATGGGGATAGCAATCAGCCCCAGCATTTT. The V gene is TRBV11-1, the J gene TRBJ1-5; D is ambiguous. The V gene's germline CDR1 is SGHAT and CDR2 FQDESV (reference sequence). V shed 5 bases and J shed 0 bases, with 8 bases lying between them. This CDR3 spans 14 amino acids.

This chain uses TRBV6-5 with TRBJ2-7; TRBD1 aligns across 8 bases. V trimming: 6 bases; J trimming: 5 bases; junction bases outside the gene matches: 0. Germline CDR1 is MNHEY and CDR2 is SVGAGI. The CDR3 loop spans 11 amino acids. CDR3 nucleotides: TGTGCCAGCAGACAGGGGGACGAGCAGTACTTC. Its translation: CASRQGDEQYF.

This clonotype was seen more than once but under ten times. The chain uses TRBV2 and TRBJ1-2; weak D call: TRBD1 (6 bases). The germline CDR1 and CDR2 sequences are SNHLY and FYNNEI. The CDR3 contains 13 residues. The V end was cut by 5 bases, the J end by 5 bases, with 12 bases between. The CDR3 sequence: CASSSQGGYGYTF. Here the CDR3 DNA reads TGTGCCAGCAGTTCACAGGGAGGGTATGGCTACACCTTC.

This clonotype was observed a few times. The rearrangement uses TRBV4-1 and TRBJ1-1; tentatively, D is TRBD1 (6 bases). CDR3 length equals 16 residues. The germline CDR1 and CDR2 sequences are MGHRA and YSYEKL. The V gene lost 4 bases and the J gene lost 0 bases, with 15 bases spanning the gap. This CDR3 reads CASSPKAGQMNTEAFF. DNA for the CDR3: TGCGCCAGCAGCCCCAAGGCAGGACAGATGAACACTGAAGCTTTCTTT.

The CDR3 loop is CAYRGVSTDTQYF. Here the CDR3 DNA reads TGTGCCTATCGCGGGGTTAGCACAGATACGCAGTATTTT. V usage is TRBV10-3 and J usage is TRBJ2-3, with D possibly being TRBD2 (6 bases). This CDR3 comprises 13 residues. Trimming left V 11 bases short and J 0 bases short, with 12 bases between. CDR1 is ENHRY and CDR2 is SYGVKD in the germline V gene.

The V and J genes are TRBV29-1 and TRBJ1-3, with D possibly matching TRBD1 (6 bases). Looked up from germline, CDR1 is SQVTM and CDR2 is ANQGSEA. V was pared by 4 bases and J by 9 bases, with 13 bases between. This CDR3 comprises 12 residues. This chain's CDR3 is CSVVLGQGTIYF. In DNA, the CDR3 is TGCAGCGTTGTTTTGGGACAAGGCACCATATATTTT.

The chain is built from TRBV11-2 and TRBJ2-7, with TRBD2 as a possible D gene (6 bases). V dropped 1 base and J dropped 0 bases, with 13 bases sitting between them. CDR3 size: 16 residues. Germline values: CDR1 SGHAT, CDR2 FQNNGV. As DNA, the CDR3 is TGTGCCAGCAGCTTAGGTGTGCGGGGAAGCTCCTACGAGCAGTACTTC. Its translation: CASSLGVRGSSYEQYF.

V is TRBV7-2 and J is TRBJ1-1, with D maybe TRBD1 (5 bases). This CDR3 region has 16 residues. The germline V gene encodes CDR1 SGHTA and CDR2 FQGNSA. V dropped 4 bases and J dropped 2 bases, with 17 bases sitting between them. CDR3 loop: CASSSQPPGHNTEAFF. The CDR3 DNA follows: TGTGCCAGCAGCTCCCAGCCGCCAGGGCATAACACTGAAGCTTTCTTT. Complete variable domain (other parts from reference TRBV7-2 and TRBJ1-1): GAGVSQSPSNKVTEKGKDVELRCDPISGHTALYWYRQSLGQGLEFLIYFQGNSAPDKSGLPSDRFSAERTGGSVSTLTIQRTQQEDSAVYLCASSSQPPGHNTEAFFGQGTRLTVV.

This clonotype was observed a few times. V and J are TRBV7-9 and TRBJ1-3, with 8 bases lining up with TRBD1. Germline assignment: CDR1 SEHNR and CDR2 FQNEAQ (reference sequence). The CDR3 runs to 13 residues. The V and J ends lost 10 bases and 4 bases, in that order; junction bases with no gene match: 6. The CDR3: CANPTGEGNTIYF. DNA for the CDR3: TGTGCCAACCCGACAGGGGAAGGAAACACCATATATTTT.

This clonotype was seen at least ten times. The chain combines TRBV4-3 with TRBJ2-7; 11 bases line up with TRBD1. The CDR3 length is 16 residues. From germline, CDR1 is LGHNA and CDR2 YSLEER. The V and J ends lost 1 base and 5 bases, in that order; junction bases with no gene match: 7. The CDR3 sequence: CASSQVLDRGPHEQYF. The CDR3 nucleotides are TGCGCCAGCAGCCAAGTACTGGACAGGGGGCCCCACGAGCAGTACTTC.

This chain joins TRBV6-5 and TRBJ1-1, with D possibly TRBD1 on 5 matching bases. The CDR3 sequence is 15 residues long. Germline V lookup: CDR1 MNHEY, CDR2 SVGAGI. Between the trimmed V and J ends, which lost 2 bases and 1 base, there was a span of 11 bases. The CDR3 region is CASSYVGGWNTEAFF. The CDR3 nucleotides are TGTGCCAGCAGTTACGTGGGGGGATGGAACACTGAAGCTTTCTTT.

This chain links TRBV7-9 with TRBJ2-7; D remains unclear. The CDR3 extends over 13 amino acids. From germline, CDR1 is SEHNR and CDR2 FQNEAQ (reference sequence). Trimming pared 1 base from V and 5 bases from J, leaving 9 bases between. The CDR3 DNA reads TGTGCCAGCAGCTTAGTCGCCCTCCACGAGCAGTACTTC. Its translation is CASSLVALHEQYF.

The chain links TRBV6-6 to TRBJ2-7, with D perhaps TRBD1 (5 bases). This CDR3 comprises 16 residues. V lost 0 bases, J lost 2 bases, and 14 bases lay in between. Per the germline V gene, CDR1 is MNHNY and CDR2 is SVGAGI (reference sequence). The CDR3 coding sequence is TGTGCCAGCAGTTACTCTGGCAGGGAAGTAACCTACGAGCAGTACTTC. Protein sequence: CASSYSGREVTYEQYF.

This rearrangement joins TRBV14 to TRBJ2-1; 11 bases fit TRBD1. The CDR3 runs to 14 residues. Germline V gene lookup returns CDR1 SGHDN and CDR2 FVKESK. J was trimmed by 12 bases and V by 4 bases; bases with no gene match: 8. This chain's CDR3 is CASSPWTGGFWQFF. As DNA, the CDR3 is TGTGCCAGCAGCCCCTGGACAGGGGGCTTTTGGCAGTTCTTC.

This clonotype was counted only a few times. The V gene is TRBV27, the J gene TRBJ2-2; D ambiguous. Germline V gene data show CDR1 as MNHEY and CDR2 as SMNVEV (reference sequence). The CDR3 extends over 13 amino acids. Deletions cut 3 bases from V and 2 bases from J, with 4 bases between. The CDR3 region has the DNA TGTGCCAGCAGTTTCAGCAACACCGGGGAGCTGTTTTTT. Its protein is CASSFSNTGELFF.

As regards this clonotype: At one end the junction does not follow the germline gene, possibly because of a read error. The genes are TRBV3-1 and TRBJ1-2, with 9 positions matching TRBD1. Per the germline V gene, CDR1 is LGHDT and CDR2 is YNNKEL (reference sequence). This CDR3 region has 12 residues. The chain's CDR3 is CASSPLGDRVLF. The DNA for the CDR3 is TGTGCCAGCAGCCCCCTGGGGGACAGGGTCCTCTTC.

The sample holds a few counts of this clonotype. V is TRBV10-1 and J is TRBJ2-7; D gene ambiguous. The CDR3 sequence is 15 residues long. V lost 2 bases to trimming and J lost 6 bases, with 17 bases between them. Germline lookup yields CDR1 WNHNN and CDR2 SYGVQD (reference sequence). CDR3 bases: TGCGCCAGCAGTGAGGGATCATCTCGGGCTAGCGAGCAGTACTTC. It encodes CASSEGSSRASEQYF.

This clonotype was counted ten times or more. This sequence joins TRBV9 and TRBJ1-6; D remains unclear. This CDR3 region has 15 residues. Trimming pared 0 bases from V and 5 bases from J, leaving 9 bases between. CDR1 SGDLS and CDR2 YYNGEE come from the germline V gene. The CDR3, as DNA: TGTGCCAGCAGCGTAGCTGTGGAGGATAATTCACCCCTCCACTTT. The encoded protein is CASSVAVEDNSPLHF.

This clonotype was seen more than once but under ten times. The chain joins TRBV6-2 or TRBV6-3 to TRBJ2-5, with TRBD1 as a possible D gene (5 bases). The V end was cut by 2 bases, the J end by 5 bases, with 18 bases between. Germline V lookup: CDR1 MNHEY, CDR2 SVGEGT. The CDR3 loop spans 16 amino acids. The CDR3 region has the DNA TGTGCCAGCAGTTACCCCCGTCCAGGGAAGGCGGAGACCCAGTACTTC. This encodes CASSYPRPGKAETQYF.

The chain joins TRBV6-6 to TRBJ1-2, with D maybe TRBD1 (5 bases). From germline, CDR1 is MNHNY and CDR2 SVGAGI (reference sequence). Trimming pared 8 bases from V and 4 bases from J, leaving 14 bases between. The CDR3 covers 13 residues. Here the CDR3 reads CASRAGSAYGYTF. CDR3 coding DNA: TGTGCCAGCCGAGCAGGGTCGGCCTATGGCTACACCTTC.

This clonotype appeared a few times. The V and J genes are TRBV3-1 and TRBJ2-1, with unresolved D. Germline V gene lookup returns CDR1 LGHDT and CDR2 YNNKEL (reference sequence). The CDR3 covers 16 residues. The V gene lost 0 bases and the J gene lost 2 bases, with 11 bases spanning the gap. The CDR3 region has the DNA TGTGCCAGCAGCCAAGATCTAAGTCGGGCCTACAATGAGCAGTTCTTC. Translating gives CASSQDLSRAYNEQFF.

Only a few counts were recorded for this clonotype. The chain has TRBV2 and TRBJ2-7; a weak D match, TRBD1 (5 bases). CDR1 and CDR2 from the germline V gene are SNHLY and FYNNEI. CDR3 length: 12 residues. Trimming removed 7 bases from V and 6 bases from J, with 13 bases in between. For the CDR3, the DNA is TGTGCCAGCAAGAGAGACAGAGGCGAGCAGTACTTC. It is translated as CASKRDRGEQYF.

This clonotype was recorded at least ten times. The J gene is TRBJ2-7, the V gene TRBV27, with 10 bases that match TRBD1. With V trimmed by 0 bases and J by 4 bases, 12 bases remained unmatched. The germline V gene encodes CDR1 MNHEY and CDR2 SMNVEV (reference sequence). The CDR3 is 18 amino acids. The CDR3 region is CASSLSWTGGLKEYEQYF. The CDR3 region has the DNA TGTGCCAGCAGTTTATCGTGGACAGGGGGTCTCAAGGAATACGAGCAGTACTTC.